This is a list of T cell receptor beta chains from one sample in a study of CD8 T cells in ankylosing spondylitis. A single record per CDR3 protein comes from TCRdb applying MiXCR to the 5' RACE reads. This repertoire shows some 450,000 distinct CDR3 sequences, roughly 18% found once; its top ten account for approximately 1%. Sequences were obtained from blood, either unsorted or a sorted T cell fraction (not recorded which). These TCRs come from a male donor with ankylosing spondylitis. The CDR3 runs from the conserved cysteine through the conserved F or W. D genes are given only for firm matches. The size of a clone is reported for some rows only, either as once, few or many, or as a class for expanded clones.

CDR3nt	CDR3aa	d_gene	abundance	v_gene	j_gene	len
TGTGCCAACACCACCCACCCCTACGAGCAGTACTTC	CANTTHPYEQYF	-	few	TRBV28	TRBJ2-7	12
TGTGCCAGCAGTTTGTTCGGACAGGGCGGCAGGGAGCTGTTTTTT	CASSLFGQGGRELFF	TRBD1	few	TRBV27	TRBJ2-2	15
TGTGCCAGCAGCCCACAACCCCCGGGACATTTAAATCAGCCCCAGCATTTT	CASSPQPPGHLNQPQHF	-	few	TRBV7-2	TRBJ1-5	17
TGTGCCAGCAGAAGTACCAGGGGACGCAACGAGCAGTACTTC	CASRSTRGRNEQYF	-	-	TRBV11-1	TRBJ2-7	14
TGTGCCAGCAGTCTCACAGGGGCGTTAAGGACAGATACGCAGTATTTT	CASSLTGALRTDTQYF	TRBD1	-	TRBV27	TRBJ2-3	16
TGTGCCAGCAGCCCCCAGCTAAGGGACATCAAAAATGAGCAGTTCTTC	CASSPQLRDIKNEQFF	-	-	TRBV5-5	TRBJ2-1	16
TGTGCCAGCAGCCCTAATTACGAGCAGTACTTC	CASSPNYEQYF	-	many	TRBV7-8	TRBJ2-7	11
TGTGCCACCAGCCCAACTAGCGGGAGCACAGATACGCAGTATTTT	CATSPTSGSTDTQYF	TRBD2	-	TRBV3-1	TRBJ2-3	15
TGCAGCGTTGATGAAGCCGGGGAGACCCAGTACTTC	CSVDEAGETQYF	-	many	TRBV29-1	TRBJ2-5	12
TGTGCCAGCAGATCGGGTGAACCCCCCCAGCCCCAGCATTTT	CASRSGEPPQPQHF	-	-	TRBV12-3/TRBV12-4	TRBJ1-5	14
TGTGCCACCAGTGACCTGGTTGTGACAGAAAACACCGGGGAGCTGTTTTTT	CATSDLVVTENTGELFF	-	many	TRBV24-1	TRBJ2-2	17
TGTGCCAGCAGTGGGACGGGACGAGATGAAAAACTGTTTTTT	CASSGTGRDEKLFF	-	few	TRBV28	TRBJ1-4	14
TGCAGTGCAAGACAGGGGACACCCCTCCACTTT	CSARQGTPLHF	TRBD1	few	TRBV20-1	TRBJ1-6	11
TGTGCCAGCAGCCACCAACGGGGCAGGGGGGGATACGAGCAGTACTTC	CASSHQRGRGGYEQYF	-	-	TRBV14	TRBJ2-7	16
TGCGCCAGCAGCCAAGATTTACAGTCGACCTCCTACGAGCAGTACTTC	CASSQDLQSTSYEQYF	-	-	TRBV4-3	TRBJ2-7	16
TGTGCCAGCAGCCTCAGTGTTGGAAACACCATATATTTT	CASSLSVGNTIYF	-	-	TRBV5-6	TRBJ1-3	13
TGTGCCAGCAGGCCTCGGGCAGCAAACTATGGCTACACCTTC	CASRPRAANYGYTF	-	-	TRBV2	TRBJ1-2	14
TGTGCCAGCAGTTTACCCTGGGTTTCCGGGGCCAACGTCCTGACTTTC	CASSLPWVSGANVLTF	-	-	TRBV12-3/TRBV12-4	TRBJ2-6	16
TGTGCCAGCAGCTTAACTAGTAGGGGCCCCAGGGGGCCGCCTAGCTCCTACAATGAGCAGTTCTTC	CASSLTSRGPRGPPSSYNEQFF	TRBD1	-	TRBV7-3	TRBJ2-1	22
TGTGCCAGCAGCCGTCAAAGGTCCGATGAAGCTTTCTTT	CASSRQRSDEAFF	-	-	TRBV7-9	TRBJ1-1	13
TGCGCCAGCAGCCAGACCCCTACACTAGCGGGAGGGTCCTACAATGAGCAGTTCTTC	CASSQTPTLAGGSYNEQFF	TRBD2	-	TRBV5-1	TRBJ2-1	19
TGTGCCAGCAGTTACCCGGGACTAGCGGGAGTGAATGAGCAGTTCTTC	CASSYPGLAGVNEQFF	TRBD2	-	TRBV6-2/TRBV6-3	TRBJ2-1	16
TGTGCCAGCAGCTTAGGACGGCAGCAAGAGACCCAGTACTTC	CASSLGRQQETQYF	-	few	TRBV7-8	TRBJ2-5	14
TGTGCCAGCAGTGCCCCGACAGGGGGTTACACTGAAGCTTTCTTT	CASSAPTGGYTEAFF	TRBD1	once	TRBV25-1	TRBJ1-1	15
TGTGCCAGCAGCTTGGGCGGCAGGGCCCTGTCTGGGGCCAACGTCCTGACTTTC	CASSLGGRALSGANVLTF	-	few	TRBV11-2	TRBJ2-6	18